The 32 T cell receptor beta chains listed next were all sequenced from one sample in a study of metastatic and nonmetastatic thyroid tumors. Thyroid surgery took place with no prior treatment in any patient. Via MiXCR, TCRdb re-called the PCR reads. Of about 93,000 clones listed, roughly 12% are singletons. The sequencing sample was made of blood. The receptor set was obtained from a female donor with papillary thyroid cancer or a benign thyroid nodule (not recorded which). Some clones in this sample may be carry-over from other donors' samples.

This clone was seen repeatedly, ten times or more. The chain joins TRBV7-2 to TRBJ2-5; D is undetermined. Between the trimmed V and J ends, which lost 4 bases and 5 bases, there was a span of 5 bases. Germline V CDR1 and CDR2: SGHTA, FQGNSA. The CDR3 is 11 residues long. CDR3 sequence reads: CASSSRETQYF. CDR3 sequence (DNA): TGTGCCAGCAGCTCCCGCGAGACCCAGTACTTC.

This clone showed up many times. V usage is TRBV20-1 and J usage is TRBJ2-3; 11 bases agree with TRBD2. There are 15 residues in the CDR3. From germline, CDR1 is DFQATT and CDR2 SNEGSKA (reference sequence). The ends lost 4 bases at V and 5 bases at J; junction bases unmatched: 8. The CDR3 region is CSANGDSGGGDTQYF. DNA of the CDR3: TGCAGTGCTAACGGGGATAGCGGGGGGGGAGATACGCAGTATTTT.

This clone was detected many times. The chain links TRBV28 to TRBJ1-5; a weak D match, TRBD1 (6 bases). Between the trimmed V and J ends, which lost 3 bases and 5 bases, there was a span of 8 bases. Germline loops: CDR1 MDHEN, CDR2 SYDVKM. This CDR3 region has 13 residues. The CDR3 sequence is CASSLDRDQPQHF. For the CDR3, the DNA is TGTGCCAGCAGTTTGGACAGAGATCAGCCCCAGCATTTT.

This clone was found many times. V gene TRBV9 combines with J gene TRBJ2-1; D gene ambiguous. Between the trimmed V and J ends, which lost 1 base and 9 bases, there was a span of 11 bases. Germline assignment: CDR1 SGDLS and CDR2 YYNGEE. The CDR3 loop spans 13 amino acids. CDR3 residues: CASSVTSTSEQFF. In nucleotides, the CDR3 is TGTGCCAGCAGCGTAACCAGTACCAGTGAGCAGTTCTTC.

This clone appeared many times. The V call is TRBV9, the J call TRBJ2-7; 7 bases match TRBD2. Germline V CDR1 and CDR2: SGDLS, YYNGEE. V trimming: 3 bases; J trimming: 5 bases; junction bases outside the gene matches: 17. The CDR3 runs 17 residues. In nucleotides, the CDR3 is TGTGCCAGCAGCGGGGGTCGCGGGAGCGCCTTGGGGAACGAGCAGTACTTC. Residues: CASSGGRGSALGNEQYF.

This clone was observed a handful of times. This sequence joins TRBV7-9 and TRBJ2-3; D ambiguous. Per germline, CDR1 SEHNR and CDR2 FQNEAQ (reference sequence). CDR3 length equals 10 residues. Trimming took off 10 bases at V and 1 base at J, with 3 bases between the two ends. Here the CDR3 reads CATRTDTQYF. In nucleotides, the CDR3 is TGTGCCACACGCACAGATACGCAGTATTTT.

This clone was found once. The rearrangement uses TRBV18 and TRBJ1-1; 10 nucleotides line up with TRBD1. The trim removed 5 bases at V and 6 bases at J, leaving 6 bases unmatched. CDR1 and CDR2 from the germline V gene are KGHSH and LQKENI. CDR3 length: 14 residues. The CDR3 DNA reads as TGTGCCAGCTCAGCGGGACAGGGGATCGCTGAAGCTTTCTTT. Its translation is CASSAGQGIAEAFF.

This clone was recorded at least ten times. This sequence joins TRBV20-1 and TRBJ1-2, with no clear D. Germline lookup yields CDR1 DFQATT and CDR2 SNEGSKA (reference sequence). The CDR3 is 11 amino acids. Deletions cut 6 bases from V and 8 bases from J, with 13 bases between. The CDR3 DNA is TGCAGTGCCCCCCTTCAAACGGGCTACACCTTC. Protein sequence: CSAPLQTGYTF.

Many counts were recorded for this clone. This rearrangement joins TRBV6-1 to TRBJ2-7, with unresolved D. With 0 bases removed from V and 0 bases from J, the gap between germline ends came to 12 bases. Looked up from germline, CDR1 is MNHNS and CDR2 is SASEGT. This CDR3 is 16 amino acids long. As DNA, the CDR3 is TGTGCCAGCAGTGAAGCCGCGGCAGACCCCTCCTACGAGCAGTACTTC. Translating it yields CASSEAAADPSYEQYF.

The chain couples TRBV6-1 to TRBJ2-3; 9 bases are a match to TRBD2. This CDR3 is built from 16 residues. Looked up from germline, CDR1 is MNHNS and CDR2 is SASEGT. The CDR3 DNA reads TGTGCTTCGGCGGGGGGGCCAGGTTTCAGTACAGATACGCAGTATTTT. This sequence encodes CASAGGPGFSTDTQYF.

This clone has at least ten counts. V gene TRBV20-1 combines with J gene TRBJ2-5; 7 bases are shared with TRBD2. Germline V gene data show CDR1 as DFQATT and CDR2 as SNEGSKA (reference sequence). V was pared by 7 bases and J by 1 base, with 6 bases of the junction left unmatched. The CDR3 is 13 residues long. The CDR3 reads CSGFGTTQETQYF. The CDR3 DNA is TGCAGTGGTTTTGGGACTACCCAAGAGACCCAGTACTTC.

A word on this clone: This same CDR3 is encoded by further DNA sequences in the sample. CDR3 loop: CASRVRGRRVNEQFF. The CDR3 DNA follows: TGTGCCAGCAGGGTGAGGGGCCGTCGGGTAAATGAGCAGTTCTTC. J is TRBJ2-1 and V is TRBV6-1, with D perhaps assigned TRBD1 or TRBD2 (5 bases each). V shed 6 bases and J shed 7 bases, with 19 bases lying between them. This CDR3 is 15 amino acids long. The germline V gene encodes CDR1 MNHNS and CDR2 SASEGT.

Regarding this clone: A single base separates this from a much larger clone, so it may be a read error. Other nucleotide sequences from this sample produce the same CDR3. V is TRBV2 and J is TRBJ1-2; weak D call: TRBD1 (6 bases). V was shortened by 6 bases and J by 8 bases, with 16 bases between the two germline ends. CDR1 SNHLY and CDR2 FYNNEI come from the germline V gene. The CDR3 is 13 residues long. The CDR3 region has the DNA TGTGCCAGCAGGGGGGGGCAGGGACGAGGCTACACCTTC. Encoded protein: CASRGGQGRGYTF.

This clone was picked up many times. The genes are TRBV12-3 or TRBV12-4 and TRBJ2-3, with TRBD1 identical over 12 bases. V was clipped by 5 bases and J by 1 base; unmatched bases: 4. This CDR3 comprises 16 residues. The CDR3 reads CASSGTGGVRTDTQYF. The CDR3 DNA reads TGTGCCAGCAGTGGGACAGGGGGCGTTCGCACAGATACGCAGTATTTT.

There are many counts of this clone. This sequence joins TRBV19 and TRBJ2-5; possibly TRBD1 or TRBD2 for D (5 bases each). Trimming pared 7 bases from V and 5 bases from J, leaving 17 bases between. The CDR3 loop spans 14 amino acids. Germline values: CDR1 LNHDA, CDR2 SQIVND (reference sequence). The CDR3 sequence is CASTSRGSSETQYF. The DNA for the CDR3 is TGTGCCAGTACCTCCCGGGGCTCCTCCGAGACCCAGTACTTC.

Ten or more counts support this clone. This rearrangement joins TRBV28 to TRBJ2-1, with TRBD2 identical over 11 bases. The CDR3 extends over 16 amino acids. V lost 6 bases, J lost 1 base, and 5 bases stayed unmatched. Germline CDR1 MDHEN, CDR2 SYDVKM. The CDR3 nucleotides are TGTGCCAGCAGCCTCGGGACTAGCGGTTCCTACAATGAGCAGTTCTTC. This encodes CASSLGTSGSYNEQFF.

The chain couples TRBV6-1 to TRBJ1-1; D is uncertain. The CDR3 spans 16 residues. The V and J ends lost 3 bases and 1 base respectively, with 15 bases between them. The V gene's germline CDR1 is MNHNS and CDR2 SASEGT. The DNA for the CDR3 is TGTGCCAGCAGTGATCTGGATCGGCAGAAGAACACTGAAGCTTTCTTT. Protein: CASSDLDRQKNTEAFF.

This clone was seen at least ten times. The DNA of the CDR3 is TGTGCCAGCAGCGCCCCGGGACAGGGGGCGAGGAATGAGCAGTTCTTC. Translating it yields CASSAPGQGARNEQFF. The rearrangement joins TRBV7-9 to TRBJ2-1; 12 positions agree with TRBD1. The CDR3 loop spans 16 amino acids. The V gene's germline CDR1 is SEHNR and CDR2 FQNEAQ (reference sequence). V shed 5 bases, J shed 7 bases, and the junction held 9 bases outside the gene matches.

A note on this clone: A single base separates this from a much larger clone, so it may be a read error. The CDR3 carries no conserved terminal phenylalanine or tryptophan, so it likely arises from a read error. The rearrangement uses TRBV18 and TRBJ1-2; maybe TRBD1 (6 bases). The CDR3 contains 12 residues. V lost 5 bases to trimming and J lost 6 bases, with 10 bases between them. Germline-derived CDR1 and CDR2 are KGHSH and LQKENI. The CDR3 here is CASSTRGDGYTL. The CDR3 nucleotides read TGTGCCAGCTCAACCAGGGGAGATGGCTACACCCTC.

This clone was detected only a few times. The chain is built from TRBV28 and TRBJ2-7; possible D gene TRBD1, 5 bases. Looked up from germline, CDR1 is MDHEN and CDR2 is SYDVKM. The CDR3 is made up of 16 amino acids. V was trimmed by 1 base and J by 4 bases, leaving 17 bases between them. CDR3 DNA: TGTGCCAGCAGTTTATCAGGGTGGGGTATGGTGTACGAGCAGTACTTC. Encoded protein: CASSLSGWGMVYEQYF. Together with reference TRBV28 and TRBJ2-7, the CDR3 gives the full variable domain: DVKVTQSSRYLVKRTGEKVFLECVQDMDHENMFWYRQDPGLGLRLIYFSYDVKMKEKGDIPEGYSVSREKKERFSLILESASTNQTSMYLCASSLSGWGMVYEQYFGPGTRLTVT.

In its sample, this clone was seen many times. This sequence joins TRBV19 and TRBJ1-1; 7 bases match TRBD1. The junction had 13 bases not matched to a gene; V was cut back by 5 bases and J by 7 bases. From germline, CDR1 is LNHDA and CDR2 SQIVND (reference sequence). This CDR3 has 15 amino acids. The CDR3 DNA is TGTGCCAGTAGTCCAAGGCCCACAGGGGCTGGTGAAGCTTTCTTT. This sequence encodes CASSPRPTGAGEAFF.

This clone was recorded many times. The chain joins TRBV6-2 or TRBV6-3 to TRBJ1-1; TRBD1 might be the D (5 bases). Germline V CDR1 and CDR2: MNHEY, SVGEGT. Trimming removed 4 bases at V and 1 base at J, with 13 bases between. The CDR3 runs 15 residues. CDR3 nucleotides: TGTGCCAGCAGTTTCGGGGGGTTCGGGAACACTGAAGCTTTCTTT. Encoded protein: CASSFGGFGNTEAFF.

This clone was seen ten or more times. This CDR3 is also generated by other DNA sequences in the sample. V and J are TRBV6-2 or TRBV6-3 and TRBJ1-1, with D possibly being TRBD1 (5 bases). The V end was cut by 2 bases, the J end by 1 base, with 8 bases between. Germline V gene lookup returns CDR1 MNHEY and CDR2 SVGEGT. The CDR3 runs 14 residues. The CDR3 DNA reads TGTGCCAGCAGTTACAACGGGGGGAACACTGAAGCTTTCTTT. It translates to CASSYNGGNTEAFF.

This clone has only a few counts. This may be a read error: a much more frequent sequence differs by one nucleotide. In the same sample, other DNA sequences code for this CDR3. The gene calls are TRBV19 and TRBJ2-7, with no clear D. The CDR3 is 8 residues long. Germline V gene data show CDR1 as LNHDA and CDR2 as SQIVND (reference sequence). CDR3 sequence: CAPRGQYF. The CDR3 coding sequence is TGTGCTCCTCGCGGGCAGTACTTC.

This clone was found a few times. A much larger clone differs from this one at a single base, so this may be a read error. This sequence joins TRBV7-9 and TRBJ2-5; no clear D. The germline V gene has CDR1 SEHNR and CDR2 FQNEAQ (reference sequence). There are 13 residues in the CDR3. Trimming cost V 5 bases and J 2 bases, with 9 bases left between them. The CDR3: CASSTPAQETQYF. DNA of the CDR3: TGTGCCAGCAGCACCCCAGCTCAAGAGACCCAGTACTTC.

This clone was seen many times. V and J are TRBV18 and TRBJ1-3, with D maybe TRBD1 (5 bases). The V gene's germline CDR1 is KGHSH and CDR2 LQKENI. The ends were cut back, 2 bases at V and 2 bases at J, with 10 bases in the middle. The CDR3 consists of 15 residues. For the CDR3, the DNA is TGTGCCAGCTCACCAAGACGGGACGCTGGAAACACCATATATTTT. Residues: CASSPRRDAGNTIYF. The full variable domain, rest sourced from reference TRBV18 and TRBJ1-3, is NAGVMQNPRHLVRRRGQEARLRCSPMKGHSHVYWYRQLPEEGLKFMVYLQKENIIDESGMPKERFSAEFPKEGPSILRIQQVVRGDSAAYFCASSPRRDAGNTIYFGEGSWLTVV.

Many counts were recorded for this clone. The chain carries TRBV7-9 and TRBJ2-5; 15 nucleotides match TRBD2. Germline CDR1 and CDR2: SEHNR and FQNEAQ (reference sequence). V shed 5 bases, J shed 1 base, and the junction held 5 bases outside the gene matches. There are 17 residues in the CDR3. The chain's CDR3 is CASSMGLAGGPQETQYF. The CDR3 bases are TGTGCCAGCAGCATGGGACTAGCGGGAGGTCCCCAAGAGACCCAGTACTTC.

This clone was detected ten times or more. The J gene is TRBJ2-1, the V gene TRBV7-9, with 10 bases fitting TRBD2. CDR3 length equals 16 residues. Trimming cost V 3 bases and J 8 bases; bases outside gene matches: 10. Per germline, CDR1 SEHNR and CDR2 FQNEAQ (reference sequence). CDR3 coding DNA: TGTGCCAGCAGCTTGGTCCCTAGCGGGAGTCACGATGAGCAGTTCTTC. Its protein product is CASSLVPSGSHDEQFF.

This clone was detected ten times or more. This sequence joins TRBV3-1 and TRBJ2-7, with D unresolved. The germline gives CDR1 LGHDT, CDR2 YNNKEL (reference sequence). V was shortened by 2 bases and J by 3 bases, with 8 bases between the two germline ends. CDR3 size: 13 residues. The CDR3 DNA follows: TGTGCCAGCAGCCAAACGCGCGGCTACGAGCAGTACTTC. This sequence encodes CASSQTRGYEQYF.

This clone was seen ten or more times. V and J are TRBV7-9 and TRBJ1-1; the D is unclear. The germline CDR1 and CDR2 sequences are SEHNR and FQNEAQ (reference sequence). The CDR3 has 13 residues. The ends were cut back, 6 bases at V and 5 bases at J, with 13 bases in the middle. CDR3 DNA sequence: TGTGCCAGCAGACCGGCCGAGAGGACTGAAGCTTTCTTT. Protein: CASRPAERTEAFF.

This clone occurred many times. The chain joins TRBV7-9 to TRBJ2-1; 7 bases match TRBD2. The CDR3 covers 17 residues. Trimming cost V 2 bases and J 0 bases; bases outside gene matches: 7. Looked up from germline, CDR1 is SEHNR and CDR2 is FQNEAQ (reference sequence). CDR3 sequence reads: CASSLLPGRLSYNEQFF. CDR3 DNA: TGTGCCAGCAGCTTATTACCCGGGAGGCTCTCCTACAATGAGCAGTTCTTC.

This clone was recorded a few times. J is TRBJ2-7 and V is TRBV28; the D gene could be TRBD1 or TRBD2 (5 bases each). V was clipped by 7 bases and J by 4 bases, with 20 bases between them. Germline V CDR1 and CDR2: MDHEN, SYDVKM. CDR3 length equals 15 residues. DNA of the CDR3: TGTGCCAGCATACCCGGCGGCGGATGGGGGTACGAGCAGTACTTC. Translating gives CASIPGGGWGYEQYF.